The rows below give T cell receptor beta chains drawn from one sample of a study of cytomegalovirus exposure and HLA in healthy donors. Measured with immunoSEQ multiplex PCR; TCRdb has only the in-frame clones, and not every one. Here the sample spans roughly 150,000 clones, approximately 71% being singletons. Sequenced sample: PBMCs. These receptors came from a man aged 25 to 40 in good health and CMV-seropositive. Each CDR3 is given with its conserved first and last residue. The D gene is left open where the match is weak. Where a row states a size, it is once, few, many or the class of an expanded clone; other rows omit it.

v_gene: TRBV5-1
j_gene: TRBJ2-1
abundance: .
d_gene: .
CDR3aa: CASSLDPNNEQFF
CDR3nt: TGCGCCAGCAGCTTGGACCCTAACAATGAGCAGTTCTTC

v_gene: TRBV19
j_gene: TRBJ1-1
abundance: .
d_gene: .
CDR3aa: CASSMLANTEAFF
CDR3nt: TGTGCCAGTAGTATGCTGGCGAACACTGAAGCTTTCTTT

v_gene: TRBV25-1
j_gene: TRBJ2-7
abundance: .
d_gene: .
CDR3aa: CATSDTPSSYEQYF
CDR3nt: TGTGCCACCTCGGACACGCCTAGCTCCTACGAGCAGTACTTC

v_gene: TRBV7-9
j_gene: TRBJ2-1
abundance: .
d_gene: TRBD2
CDR3aa: CASSPGLAGVGNEQFF
CDR3nt: TGTGCCAGCAGCCCAGGACTAGCGGGAGTGGGGAATGAGCAGTTCTTC

v_gene: TRBV19
j_gene: TRBJ2-7
abundance: .
d_gene: TRBD1
CDR3aa: CASNSGTGYYEQYF
CDR3nt: TGTGCCAGTAACTCCGGGACAGGGTACTACGAGCAGTACTTC

v_gene: TRBV30
j_gene: TRBJ2-7
abundance: .
d_gene: .
CDR3aa: CAWHPGGYRGPYEQYF
CDR3nt: TGTGCCTGGCACCCGGGTGGGTACCGCGGCCCCTACGAGCAGTACTTC

v_gene: TRBV7-6
j_gene: TRBJ2-7
abundance: .
d_gene: .
CDR3aa: CASRKTGDPSYEQYF
CDR3nt: TGTGCCAGCAGAAAAACGGGAGACCCCTCCTACGAGCAGTACTTC

v_gene: TRBV7-2
j_gene: TRBJ1-3
abundance: .
d_gene: TRBD1
CDR3aa: CASSSPYRDRTYSGNTIYF
CDR3nt: TGTGCCAGCAGCTCCCCTTACCGGGACAGGACCTACTCTGGAAACACCATATATTTT

v_gene: TRBV7-2
j_gene: TRBJ1-1
abundance: .
d_gene: .
CDR3aa: CASSLDQGTEAFF
CDR3nt: TGTGCCAGCAGCTTAGATCAGGGCACTGAAGCTTTCTTT

v_gene: TRBV5-8
j_gene: TRBJ1-2
abundance: few
d_gene: .
CDR3aa: CASSLVAGAEGYGYTF
CDR3nt: TGTGCCAGCAGCTTGGTGGCGGGAGCCGAGGGCTATGGCTACACCTTC

v_gene: TRBV9
j_gene: TRBJ2-7
abundance: .
d_gene: .
CDR3aa: CASSVGQGSEQYF
CDR3nt: TGTGCCAGCAGCGTAGGGCAGGGTAGCGAGCAGTACTTC

v_gene: TRBV10-3
j_gene: TRBJ2-5
abundance: few
d_gene: .
CDR3aa: CAISVEGRETQYF
CDR3nt: TGTGCCATCAGTGTGGAGGGGAGGGAGACCCAGTACTTC

v_gene: TRBV12-5
j_gene: TRBJ1-3
abundance: .
d_gene: .
CDR3aa: CASGLGWAGTIYF
CDR3nt: TGTGCTAGTGGTTTGGGATGGGCAGGGACCATATATTTT

v_gene: TRBV2
j_gene: TRBJ2-7
abundance: .
d_gene: .
CDR3aa: CASASGSVGDEQYF
CDR3nt: TGTGCCAGCGCCTCGGGGTCGGTGGGTGACGAGCAGTACTTC

v_gene: TRBV27
j_gene: TRBJ2-1
abundance: .
d_gene: .
CDR3aa: CASSLGQSRINEQFF
CDR3nt: TGTGCCAGCAGTTTAGGGCAGTCCCGTATCAATGAGCAGTTCTTC

v_gene: TRBV7-9
j_gene: TRBJ1-4
abundance: few
d_gene: .
CDR3aa: CASSLRTDFNEKLFF
CDR3nt: TGTGCCAGCAGCTTACGGACAGACTTTAATGAAAAACTGTTTTTT

v_gene: TRBV7-6
j_gene: TRBJ1-4
abundance: .
d_gene: .
CDR3aa: CASSLDRMMNEKLFF
CDR3nt: TGTGCCAGCAGCTTAGACAGGATGATGAATGAAAAACTGTTTTTT

v_gene: TRBV28
j_gene: TRBJ1-1
abundance: .
d_gene: .
CDR3aa: CASSLSGTEAFF
CDR3nt: TGTGCCAGCAGTTTATCCGGTACTGAAGCTTTCTTT

v_gene: TRBV5-1
j_gene: TRBJ2-7
abundance: .
d_gene: TRBD1
CDR3aa: CASSLQGARDEQYF
CDR3nt: TGCGCCAGCAGCTTGCAGGGGGCGCGGGACGAGCAGTACTTC

v_gene: TRBV14
j_gene: TRBJ2-5
abundance: .
d_gene: TRBD2
CDR3aa: CASSQGRLKVAGSQETQYF
CDR3nt: TGTGCCAGCAGCCAAGGACGACTGAAGGTAGCGGGAAGTCAAGAGACCCAGTACTTC

v_gene: TRBV13
j_gene: TRBJ2-2
abundance: few
d_gene: TRBD2
CDR3aa: CASSCLAGGVYTGELFF
CDR3nt: TGTGCCAGCAGCTGTTTAGCGGGAGGGGTGTACACCGGGGAGCTGTTTTTT

v_gene: TRBV5-1
j_gene: TRBJ1-2
abundance: .
d_gene: .
CDR3aa: CASSSTDGTYYGYTF
CDR3nt: TGCGCCAGCAGCTCGACTGACGGAACCTACTATGGCTACACCTTC

v_gene: TRBV6-1
j_gene: TRBJ2-7
abundance: .
d_gene: TRBD2
CDR3aa: CASIGTSGKSYEQYF
CDR3nt: TGTGCCAGCATCGGGACTAGCGGGAAATCATACGAGCAGTACTTC

v_gene: TRBV5-4
j_gene: TRBJ2-5
abundance: once
d_gene: TRBD2
CDR3aa: CASSSTSGTGPRETQYF
CDR3nt: TGTGCCAGCAGTTCGACTAGCGGGACAGGGCCGCGAGAGACCCAGTACTTC

v_gene: TRBV28
j_gene: TRBJ2-7
abundance: .
d_gene: TRBD2
CDR3aa: CASTSGGTSGSYEQYF
CDR3nt: TGTGCCAGCACCTCCGGGGGGACTAGCGGCTCCTACGAGCAGTACTTC

v_gene: TRBV2
j_gene: TRBJ1-1
abundance: .
d_gene: .
CDR3aa: CASSEVQGVGWFAFF
CDR3nt: TGTGCCAGCAGTGAGGTACAGGGTGTTGGGTGGTTCGCTTTCTTT

v_gene: TRBV7-6
j_gene: TRBJ1-2
abundance: .
d_gene: .
CDR3aa: CASSFLDSNGYTF
CDR3nt: TGTGCCAGCAGCTTCCTGGACAGCAATGGCTACACCTTC

v_gene: TRBV7-6
j_gene: TRBJ2-5
abundance: few
d_gene: .
CDR3aa: CASSRSPSGGQETQYF
CDR3nt: TGTGCCAGCAGTAGAAGCCCCAGCGGAGGCCAAGAGACCCAGTACTTC

v_gene: TRBV28
j_gene: TRBJ2-7
abundance: .
d_gene: .
CDR3aa: CASSAGSSYEQYF
CDR3nt: TGTGCCAGCAGTGCCGGGTCTTCCTACGAGCAGTACTTC

v_gene: TRBV15
j_gene: TRBJ2-1
abundance: .
d_gene: TRBD2
CDR3aa: CATSTTSGRALVYNEQFF
CDR3nt: TGTGCCACCAGCACGACTAGCGGGAGGGCCCTGGTTTACAATGAGCAGTTCTTC

v_gene: TRBV6-4
j_gene: TRBJ1-3
abundance: .
d_gene: .
CDR3aa: CAERQGRPDPKTGNTIYF
CDR3nt: TGTGCGGAGAGGCAGGGCCGCCCGGATCCAAAGACTGGAAACACCATATATTTT

v_gene: TRBV18
j_gene: TRBJ2-1
abundance: few
d_gene: .
CDR3aa: CATSGDEQGLFLYNEQFF
CDR3nt: TGTGCCACCTCCGGGGACGAACAGGGCTTGTTTTTGTACAATGAGCAGTTCTTC

v_gene: TRBV7-9
j_gene: TRBJ2-1
abundance: .
d_gene: .
CDR3aa: CASSTGQYNEQFF
CDR3nt: TGTGCCAGCAGCACCGGACAGTACAATGAGCAGTTCTTC

v_gene: TRBV9
j_gene: TRBJ2-1
abundance: .
d_gene: TRBD2
CDR3aa: CASSVSGSSYNEQFF
CDR3nt: TGTGCCAGCAGCGTAAGCGGGAGCTCCTACAATGAGCAGTTCTTC

v_gene: TRBV25-1
j_gene: TRBJ2-1
abundance: .
d_gene: .
CDR3aa: CASCPGYINEQFF
CDR3nt: TGTGCCAGCTGTCCAGGGTACATCAATGAGCAGTTCTTC

v_gene: TRBV28
j_gene: TRBJ1-1
abundance: .
d_gene: .
CDR3aa: CASSFNGGRAEAFF
CDR3nt: TGTGCCAGCAGTTTTAATGGGGGCCGGGCTGAAGCTTTCTTT

v_gene: TRBV5-1
j_gene: TRBJ2-1
abundance: few
d_gene: TRBD1
CDR3aa: CASSSTDRANEQFF
CDR3nt: TGCGCCAGCAGCTCGACGGACAGGGCCAATGAGCAGTTCTTC

v_gene: TRBV25-1
j_gene: TRBJ1-4
abundance: many
d_gene: .
CDR3aa: CASSDSLAGEKLFF
CDR3nt: TGTGCCAGCAGTGATTCCCTCGCGGGTGAAAAACTGTTTTTT

v_gene: TRBV27
j_gene: TRBJ2-3
abundance: .
d_gene: TRBD1
CDR3aa: CASRPLISRDRDSNQPQYF
CDR3nt: TGTGCCAGCAGGCCGCTCATATCCAGGGACAGAGATAGCAATCAGCCCCAGTATTTT

v_gene: TRBV6-1
j_gene: TRBJ1-2
abundance: .
d_gene: .
CDR3aa: CASNYRDYGYTF
CDR3nt: TGTGCCAGCAATTACAGGGACTATGGCTACACCTTC

v_gene: TRBV18
j_gene: TRBJ2-5
abundance: .
d_gene: TRBD1
CDR3aa: CASSTNRGQETQYF
CDR3nt: TGTGCCAGCTCGACGAACAGGGGCCAAGAGACCCAGTACTTC

v_gene: TRBV28
j_gene: TRBJ2-1
abundance: .
d_gene: TRBD2
CDR3aa: CASSLGGLAGGNEQFF
CDR3nt: TGTGCCAGCAGTTTAGGGGGACTAGCGGGAGGCAATGAGCAGTTCTTC

v_gene: TRBV23-1
j_gene: TRBJ1-5
abundance: .
d_gene: .
CDR3aa: CAGTPVGDQPQHF
CDR3nt: TGCGCCGGCACCCCGGTCGGGGATCAGCCCCAGCATTTT

v_gene: TRBV7-3
j_gene: TRBJ1-2
abundance: few
d_gene: .
CDR3aa: CASSLTGGGSHHGYTF
CDR3nt: TGTGCCAGCAGCTTAACCGGGGGGGGGAGCCATCACGGCTACACCTTC

v_gene: TRBV21-1
j_gene: TRBJ1-1
abundance: few
d_gene: .
CDR3aa: CASSLFFF
CDR3nt: TGTGCCAGCAGCCTCTTTTTCTTT

v_gene: TRBV7-3
j_gene: TRBJ2-7
abundance: .
d_gene: TRBD1
CDR3aa: CASSIRTGGPYEQYF
CDR3nt: TGTGCCAGCAGCATTAGGACAGGGGGACCTTACGAGCAGTACTTC

v_gene: TRBV5-1
j_gene: TRBJ2-2
abundance: once
d_gene: TRBD2
CDR3aa: CASSEVGLAGQTNTGELFF
CDR3nt: TGCGCCAGCAGCGAGGTGGGACTAGCGGGACAGACGAACACCGGGGAGCTGTTTTTT

v_gene: TRBV6-4
j_gene: TRBJ2-3
abundance: .
d_gene: TRBD1
CDR3aa: CASSPGEGQGRSDTQYF
CDR3nt: TGTGCCAGCAGCCCGGGTGAGGGACAGGGAAGATCAGATACGCAGTATTTT

v_gene: TRBV4-1
j_gene: TRBJ2-7
abundance: few
d_gene: .
CDR3aa: CASSRYMEGTYEQYF
CDR3nt: TGCGCCAGCAGCCGCTATATGGAGGGAACCTACGAGCAGTACTTC

v_gene: TRBV18
j_gene: TRBJ1-1
abundance: .
d_gene: .
CDR3aa: CASSPLAGTLDTEAFF
CDR3nt: TGTGCCAGCTCACCCCTTGCCGGGACACTCGACACTGAAGCTTTCTTT

v_gene: TRBV5-8
j_gene: TRBJ2-6
abundance: .
d_gene: .
CDR3aa: CASSFRTGTGANVLTF
CDR3nt: TGTGCCAGCAGCTTTCGAACAGGAACCGGGGCCAACGTCCTGACTTTC

v_gene: TRBV19
j_gene: TRBJ2-5
abundance: .
d_gene: TRBD1
CDR3aa: CASSITWDRGETQYF
CDR3nt: TGTGCCAGTAGTATCACTTGGGACAGGGGAGAGACCCAGTACTTC

v_gene: TRBV6-1
j_gene: TRBJ1-3
abundance: .
d_gene: .
CDR3aa: CASSSSGFGNTIYF
CDR3nt: TGTGCCAGCAGCTCGTCGGGGTTCGGAAACACCATATATTTT